This TCR beta chain was recovered during a study of a mutant IDH1 vaccine in newly diagnosed glioma. Study in general: Visit timing is recorded as week 35 for V12 and week 47 for V13. Study findings and constraints: It was 80% to 95% of patients that developed vaccine-induced immune responses.

Data came from immunoSEQ multiplex PCR; TCRdb stores just in-frame clones and leaves some out. This repertoire shows tens of thousands of clones, about three quarters found once; its top ten account for 10% to 15%. Points on this clone: Its antigen is unknown.

Time point described: week 35, safety follow-up. In every dose of vaccine, 300 ug of mutant IDH1 20-mer peptide was given alongside topical imiquimod. V shed 0 bases and J shed 4 bases, with 5 bases lying between them. The CDR3 is 13 amino acids. The V gene's germline CDR1 is SGHRS and CDR2 YFSETQ. This TCR came from a man between 40 and 49 years old with glioma. This material consisted of PBMCs, taken from a glioma patient whose treatment included an IDH1 peptide vaccine. V and J are TRBV5-1 and TRBJ2-1, with D hard to call. In nucleotides, the CDR3 is TGCGCCAGCAGCTTGGAACAGTACAATGAGCAGTTCTTC. It codes for CASSLEQYNEQFF.